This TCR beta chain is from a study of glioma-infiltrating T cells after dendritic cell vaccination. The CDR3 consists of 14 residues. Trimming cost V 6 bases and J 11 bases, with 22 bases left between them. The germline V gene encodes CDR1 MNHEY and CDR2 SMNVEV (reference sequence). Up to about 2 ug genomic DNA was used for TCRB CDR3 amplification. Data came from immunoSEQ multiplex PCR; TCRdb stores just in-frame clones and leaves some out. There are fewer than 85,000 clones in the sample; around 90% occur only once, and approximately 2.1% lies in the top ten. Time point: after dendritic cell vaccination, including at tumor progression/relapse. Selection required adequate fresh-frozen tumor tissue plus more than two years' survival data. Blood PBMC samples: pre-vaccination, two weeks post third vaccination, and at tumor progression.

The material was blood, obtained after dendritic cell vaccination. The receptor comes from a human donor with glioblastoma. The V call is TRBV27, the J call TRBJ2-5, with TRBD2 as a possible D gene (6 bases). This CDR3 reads CASSHWDSEGEQYF. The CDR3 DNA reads TGTGCCAGCAGCCATTGGGACTCCGAAGGGGAGCAGTACTTC.